This TCR beta chain was sequenced during a study of beta chain features in type 1 diabetes. Study-wide context: Cell yields, gender and age were similar in healthy donors and patients.

Expressed TCRB transcripts were sequenced, since all the RNA that had been isolated was reverse transcribed. An average of roughly 4 million reads was obtained for naive, central memory and regulatory T cell samples. This table comes from immunoSEQ multiplex PCR, and its TCRdb copy is limited to in-frame clones, with some not included. This table holds around 200,000 clones, around 13% found once. To note about this clone: The antigen is unknown.

Study-level results: TCRB CDR3 length was moderately but significantly reduced in all four CD4+ subsets of Type 1 diabetes patients.

Germline V gene lookup returns CDR1 MDHEN and CDR2 SYDVKM. The V segment lost 4 bases and the J segment 6 bases; nucleotides outside the gene matches: 10. This CDR3 region has 15 residues. V gene TRBV28 combines with J gene TRBJ2-7; 9 nucleotides agree with TRBD1. The sequence derives from a woman between 18 and 29 years old in good health. Specimen: central memory CD4+ T cells from blood. CDR3 in amino acids: CASSSPGTGLGEQYF. The CDR3 DNA reads as TGTGCCAGCAGTTCCCCCGGGACAGGGCTCGGCGAGCAGTACTTC.